The clone carrying this T cell receptor (beta chain) was recorded once. The data were obtained in a study of CD8 T cells in Susac syndrome. RNA in amounts of roughly 0.5 to 1 ug was reverse transcribed with random hexamers. One entry per CDR3 protein, called by TCRdb with MiXCR from the immunoSEQ multiplex PCR reads. This sample has roughly 400,000 distinct CDR3 sequences; more than 70% occur once, and the top ten carry more than 0.09%. The TCR was taken from a human donor with multiple sclerosis. The sequencing input was CD8+ T cells from PBMCs.

The CDR3: CASSVGVGPYEQYF. The CDR3 DNA sequence: TGTGCCAGCAGTGTCGGGGTAGGACCCTACGAGCAGTACTTC. This chain connects TRBV6-5 to TRBJ2-7, with D perhaps matching TRBD2 (5 bases). The germline gives CDR1 MNHEY, CDR2 SVGAGI. V was trimmed by 5 bases and J by 2 bases, leaving 13 bases between them. The CDR3 is 14 residues long.